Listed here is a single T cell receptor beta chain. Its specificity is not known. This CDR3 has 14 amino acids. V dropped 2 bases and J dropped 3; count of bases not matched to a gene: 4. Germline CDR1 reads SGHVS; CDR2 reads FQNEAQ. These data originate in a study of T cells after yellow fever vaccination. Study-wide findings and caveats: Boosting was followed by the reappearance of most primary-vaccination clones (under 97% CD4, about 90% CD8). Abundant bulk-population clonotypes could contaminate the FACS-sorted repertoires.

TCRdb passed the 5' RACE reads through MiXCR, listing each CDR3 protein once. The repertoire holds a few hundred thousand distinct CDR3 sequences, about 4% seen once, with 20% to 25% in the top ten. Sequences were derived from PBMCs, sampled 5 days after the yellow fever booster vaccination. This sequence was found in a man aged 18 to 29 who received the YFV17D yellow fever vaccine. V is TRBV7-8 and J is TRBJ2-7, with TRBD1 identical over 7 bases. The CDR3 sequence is CASSLTGAVYEQYV. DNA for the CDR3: TGTGCCAGCAGCTTAACAGGGGCCGTCTACGAGCAGTACGTC.